The next 17 T cell receptor beta chains were all read from a single sample in a study of vaccination effects on CD4 cells after COVID-19. CD4+ T cell isolation took place after more than eight days of culture. The vaccine given was either BNT162b2 or mRNA-1273, in two doses. Libraries were prepared by immunoSEQ multiplex PCR; TCRdb keeps only in-frame clonotypes and omits some of them. The table shows some 47,000 clones, with about 70% occurring only once. The antigens of these receptors remain unknown. Material: CD4+ T cells from PBMCs cultured without peptide, obtained after COVID-19 vaccination. The receptors derive from a human donor who received a COVID-19 vaccine.

The CDR3: CAGTGGPSPLHF. The CDR3 DNA is TGTGCCGGAACAGGGGGCCCTTCACCCCTCCACTTT. The chain combines TRBV30 with TRBJ1-6; TRBD1 matches 9 bases. CDR1 and CDR2 from the germline V gene are GTSNPN and SVGIG (reference sequence). This CDR3 region has 12 residues. V lost 8 bases and J lost 9; bases outside the gene matches: 5.

The chain couples TRBV11-2 to TRBJ1-3, with D possibly matching TRBD1 (6 bases). Germline V gene data show CDR1 as SGHAT and CDR2 as FQNNGV. CDR3 length: 17 amino acids. Deletions cut 6 bases from V and 0 bases from J, with 18 bases between. The CDR3 spells CASRKSRGWLSGNTIYF. CDR3 DNA: TGTGCCAGCAGGAAAAGCAGGGGCTGGCTCTCTGGAAACACCATATATTTT. Full variable domain (rest looked up from reference TRBV11-2 and TRBJ1-3): EAGVAQSPRYKIIEKRQSVAFWCNPISGHATLYWYQQILGQGPKLLIQFQNNGVVDDSQLPKDRFSAERLKGVDSTLKIQPAKLEDSAVYLCASRKSRGWLSGNTIYFGEGSWLTVV.

The rearrangement links TRBV6-5 to TRBJ1-4; possibly TRBD1 for D (6 bases). The germline gives CDR1 MNHEY, CDR2 SVGAGI. Between the trimmed V and J ends, which lost 6 bases and 2 bases, there was a span of 10 bases. The CDR3 loop spans 14 amino acids. CDR3 nucleotides: TGTGCCAGCAGGGGGGACACGACTAATGAAAAACTGTTTTTT. It codes for CASRGDTTNEKLFF.

This clone was seen a single time. The rearrangement uses TRBV7-9 and TRBJ1-4; D unresolved. The CDR3 sequence is 15 residues long. The V and J ends lost 4 bases and 7 bases respectively, with 16 bases between them. The germline V gene encodes CDR1 SEHNR and CDR2 FQNEAQ (reference sequence). The CDR3 reads CASSYPGPSSEKLFF. The CDR3 region has the DNA TGTGCCAGCAGCTACCCGGGCCCGTCGAGTGAAAAACTGTTTTTT.

The chain carries TRBV2 and TRBJ2-5; the match to TRBD2 covers 7 bases. The germline CDR1 and CDR2 sequences are SNHLY and FYNNEI. The CDR3 is made up of 15 amino acids. The junction had 14 bases not matched to a gene; V was cut back by 8 bases and J by 5 bases. CDR3 residues: CASSDRAGRGETQYF. The CDR3 DNA reads as TGTGCCAGCTCAGACCGGGCGGGGAGGGGTGAGACCCAGTACTTC.

This chain connects TRBV4-1 to TRBJ2-7; D not certain. From germline, CDR1 is MGHRA and CDR2 YSYEKL. The CDR3 consists of 13 residues. V lost 3 bases and J 5 bases, leaving 11 bases between the germline ends. The CDR3 sequence: CASSHSQIHEQYF. Here the CDR3 DNA reads TGCGCCAGCAGCCATTCTCAAATCCACGAGCAGTACTTC.

This clone was counted a few times. This chain joins TRBV3-1 (or the pseudogene TRBV3-2) and TRBJ1-2, with TRBD1 as a possible D gene (5 bases). CDR3 length: 15 residues. In germline, CDR1 is LGHDT, CDR2 YNNKEL (reference sequence). Trimming left V 3 bases short and J 2 bases short, with 13 bases between. The CDR3 DNA sequence: TGTGCCAGCAGCCAGGGGGACTCGATCAACTATGGCTACACCTTC. Translating it yields CASSQGDSINYGYTF.

This rearrangement joins TRBV5-4 to TRBJ2-7, with D tentatively TRBD2 (5 bases). V dropped 4 bases and J dropped 1 base, with 15 bases sitting between them. CDR1 is SGHNT and CDR2 is YYREEE in the germline V gene (reference sequence). There are 15 residues in the CDR3. CDR3 coding DNA: TGTGCCAGCAGCCTTGGACTTGGGGATTCCTACGAGCAGTACTTC. It codes for CASSLGLGDSYEQYF.

This clone was counted between two and nine times. The CDR3 sequence: CASSSDNTEAFF. DNA of the CDR3: TGTGCCAGCAGTTCGGATAACACTGAAGCTTTCTTT. J is TRBJ1-1 and V is TRBV28; D is uncertain. The V end lost 4 bases, the J end lost 2 bases, and 5 bases lay between the germline ends. This CDR3 contains 12 residues. Germline V CDR1 and CDR2: MDHEN, SYDVKM.

The rearrangement uses TRBV4-1 and TRBJ2-7, with 12 bases that match TRBD2. This CDR3 is 19 amino acids long. Germline CDR1 is MGHRA and CDR2 is YSYEKL. The V segment lost 0 bases and the J segment 0 bases; nucleotides outside the gene matches: 9. The CDR3 nucleotides are TGCGCCAGCAGCCAAGATCGGGGACTAGCGGGTAAAAGCTCCTACGAGCAGTACTTC. As protein: CASSQDRGLAGKSSYEQYF.

The V call is TRBV5-4, the J call TRBJ2-7; TRBD1 is a possible D gene (6 bases). Germline V CDR1 and CDR2: SGHNT, YYREEE (reference sequence). The CDR3 is 14 residues long. V was pared by 0 bases and J by 2 bases, with 9 bases between. The CDR3 here is CASSLDGGPYEQYF. The CDR3 nucleotides read TGTGCCAGCAGCTTGGATGGGGGCCCCTACGAGCAGTACTTC.

Turning to this clone: In the same sample, other DNA sequences code for this CDR3. The chain employs TRBV18 and TRBJ1-1; D uncertain. Trimming pared 3 bases from V and 1 base from J, leaving 9 bases between. Germline CDR1 is KGHSH and CDR2 is LQKENI. The CDR3 has 14 residues. Here the CDR3 DNA reads TGTGCCAGCTCACCGGCAAGGGAGAACACTGAAGCTTTCTTT. This sequence encodes CASSPARENTEAFF.

This clone occurred a few times. The same CDR3 can be traced to other DNA sequences in this sample. The chain links TRBV5-1 to TRBJ2-7; D gene unclear. The CDR3 totals 11 residues. CDR1 is SGHRS and CDR2 is YFSETQ in the germline V gene. With 3 bases removed from V and 4 bases from J, the gap between germline ends came to 5 bases. CDR3 amino acids: CASSSNYEQYF. Here the CDR3 DNA reads TGCGCCAGCAGCTCGAATTACGAGCAGTACTTC.

The V and J genes are TRBV6-5 and TRBJ2-5; TRBD2 agrees at 7 bases. Germline CDR1 MNHEY, CDR2 SVGAGI. The junction had 7 bases not matched to a gene; V was cut back by 2 bases and J by 4 bases. There are 15 residues in the CDR3. CDR3 DNA: TGTGCCAGCAGTTACGGGGCGGGAGTAGTAGAGACCCAGTACTTC. Amino acids: CASSYGAGVVETQYF.

The CDR3 reads CASSSRKHLNTEAFF. The CDR3 DNA reads TGTGCCAGCAGTAGTAGGAAACATTTGAACACTGAAGCTTTCTTT. V and J are TRBV9 and TRBJ1-1; D is uncertain. The CDR3 is 15 residues long. V was trimmed by 5 bases and J by 0 bases, leaving 14 bases between them. Per germline, CDR1 SGDLS and CDR2 YYNGEE.

The DNA for the CDR3 is TGTGCCACCAGCAGAGGTCGCGGGGGGGCCACTCGTCGGGAGACCCAGTACTTC. Translating it yields CATSRGRGGATRRETQYF. This rearrangement joins TRBV15 to TRBJ2-5; TRBD2 aligns across 9 bases. This CDR3 comprises 18 residues. In germline, CDR1 is LNHNV, CDR2 YYDKDF (reference sequence). Unmatched junction bases numbered 14, after V lost 1 base and J lost 5 bases.

The chain combines TRBV11-2 with TRBJ2-3; D remains ambiguous. The germline V gene has CDR1 SGHAT and CDR2 FQNNGV. The CDR3 consists of 13 residues. Trimming pared 1 base from V and 4 bases from J, leaving 6 bases between. The CDR3 loop reads CASSLGVADTQYF. In DNA, the CDR3 is TGTGCCAGCAGCTTAGGGGTCGCAGATACGCAGTATTTT. The whole variable domain, filled in from reference TRBV11-2 and TRBJ2-3, reads EAGVAQSPRYKIIEKRQSVAFWCNPISGHATLYWYQQILGQGPKLLIQFQNNGVVDDSQLPKDRFSAERLKGVDSTLKIQPAKLEDSAVYLCASSLGVADTQYFGPGTRLTVL.